One sample yielded the 9 T cell receptor beta chains listed below, sequenced in a study of OX40 agonist ivuxolimab in advanced cancers. Generated by immunoSEQ multiplex PCR, the TCRdb table keeps only in-frame clones and is missing some. The sample shows roughly 60,000 clones, around 87% of them seen only once. The sequencing used CD4+ or CD8+ T cells sorted from blood, collected in a trial of the OX40 agonist ivuxolimab. These receptors all stem from an adult with an advanced solid tumor such as melanoma, head and neck, liver or kidney cancer.

The rearrangement links TRBV7-2 to TRBJ2-7; 7 bases are shared with TRBD1. Losses at the gene ends were 3 bases for V and 4 bases for J; bases not matched to a gene: 6. The CDR3 totals 14 residues. Germline lookup yields CDR1 SGHTA and CDR2 FQGNSA. The CDR3 reads CASSFGRGTYEQYF. The CDR3 nucleotides read TGTGCCAGCAGCTTCGGCAGGGGGACATACGAGCAGTACTTC.

This chain connects TRBV28 to TRBJ1-1; D is ambiguous. The CDR3 consists of 10 residues. V was clipped by 9 bases and J by 11 bases, with 13 bases between them. The germline V gene has CDR1 MDHEN and CDR2 SYDVKM. CDR3 sequence: CASSKREAFF. The CDR3 DNA reads as TGTGCCAGTTCGAAAAGGGAGGCTTTCTTT.

In DNA form, the CDR3 reads TGTGCCAGTAGGGGAACAGAGGGGTATCAGCCCCAGCATTTT. Translated: CASRGTEGYQPQHF. The chain is built from TRBV19 and TRBJ1-5; possibly TRBD1 for D (5 bases). Between the trimmed V and J ends, which lost 6 bases and 5 bases, there was a span of 14 bases. The CDR3 loop spans 14 amino acids. Germline loops: CDR1 LNHDA, CDR2 SQIVND (reference sequence).

This chain uses TRBV5-1 with TRBJ1-1, with 7 nucleotides matching TRBD1. The length of the CDR3 is 12 residues. Looked up from germline, CDR1 is SGHRS and CDR2 is YFSETQ. V shed 4 bases and J 6 bases; nucleotides not matched to a gene: 3. CDR3 in amino acids: CASSPDRPEAFF. The DNA of the CDR3 is TGCGCCAGCAGCCCGGACAGGCCTGAAGCTTTCTTT.

The chain recombines TRBV19 with TRBJ2-5; D is perhaps TRBD1 (6 bases). Germline V gene lookup returns CDR1 LNHDA and CDR2 SQIVND (reference sequence). With 4 bases removed from V and 4 bases from J, the gap between germline ends came to 10 bases. The CDR3 contains 13 residues. The CDR3 DNA reads TGTGCCAGTAGTAAAGGACAGCCAGAGACCCAGTACTTC. Its translation is CASSKGQPETQYF.

This rearrangement joins TRBV7-9 to TRBJ1-2; no reliable D call. There are 14 residues in the CDR3. V shed 5 bases and J shed 5 bases, with 15 bases lying between them. Per the germline V gene, CDR1 is SEHNR and CDR2 is FQNEAQ (reference sequence). As DNA, the CDR3 is TGTGCCAGCAGCCCAACGGGGATGACGTATGGCTACACCTTC. Its translation: CASSPTGMTYGYTF.

The chain recombines TRBV18 with TRBJ2-2; a weak D match, TRBD1 (5 bases). The V end lost 4 bases, the J end lost 1 base, and 13 bases lay between the germline ends. Germline CDR1 reads KGHSH; CDR2 reads LQKENI. The CDR3 length is 16 residues. CDR3 bases: TGTGCCAGCTCACTTAACGGACACCAGAACACCGGGGAGCTGTTTTTT. This sequence encodes CASSLNGHQNTGELFF.

The chain recombines TRBV28 with TRBJ2-2, with TRBD2 matching over 9 bases. V shed 5 bases, J shed 2 bases, and the junction held 3 bases outside the gene matches. The CDR3 is 15 amino acids. Germline assignment: CDR1 MDHEN and CDR2 SYDVKM. This chain's CDR3 is CASSPGTSNTGELFF. CDR3 bases: TGTGCCAGCAGTCCCGGGACTAGCAACACCGGGGAGCTGTTTTTT.

This clone has a handful of counts. The chain is built from TRBV6-6 and TRBJ1-5, with D unclear. Trimming removed 5 bases from V and 9 bases from J, with 11 bases in between. The CDR3 contains 12 residues. Germline V gene sequence: CDR1 MNHNY, CDR2 SVGAGI (reference sequence). CDR3 coding DNA: TGTGCCAGCAGTCAGAACCGCTGGCCCCAGCATTTT. This encodes CASSQNRWPQHF.